These T cell receptor beta chains were read from a single sample in a study of blood T cell repertoires in COVID-19. TCRdb's copy holds only in-frame clones and misses some; the assay was immunoSEQ multiplex PCR. The sample includes approximately 210,000 clones, less than 90% of them seen just once. What was sequenced was peripheral blood. These receptor sequences come from a man in his forties or fifties with active or convalescent COVID-19. CDR3s include the opening cysteine and the closing phenylalanine or tryptophan. The order of the fields is clone size, D gene, CDR3 length, J gene, V gene, CDR3 protein, CDR3 DNA. The D gene is left open where the match is weak. The size entry is marked missing in some rows and otherwise reads once, few, many or a size class.

- - 15 TRBJ2-5 TRBV5-4 CASSSSGGGQETQYF TGTGCCAGCAGCTCTAGCGGAGGGGGCCAAGAGACCCAGTACTTC
- TRBD2 15 TRBJ2-1 TRBV5-1 CASSPPLAGGNEQFF TGCGCCAGCAGCCCCCCGTTAGCGGGAGGAAATGAGCAGTTCTTC
- TRBD2 17 TRBJ2-3 TRBV7-8 CASSFLPGGRAADTQYF TGTGCCAGCAGCTTCCTCCCGGGCGGGAGGGCCGCAGATACGCAGTATTTT
- - 16 TRBJ2-3 TRBV4-1 CASSQDPGQLTDTQYF TGCGCCAGCAGCCAAGATCCGGGTCAGCTCACAGATACGCAGTATTTT
- TRBD1 14 TRBJ1-5 TRBV28 CASSSGQGDQPQHF TGTGCCAGCAGTTCGGGACAGGGGGATCAGCCCCAGCATTTT
- - 13 TRBJ2-5 TRBV7-9 CASSRGLGETQYF TGTGCCAGCAGCCGTGGACTGGGGGAGACCCAGTACTTC
- - 15 TRBJ1-5 TRBV28 CASSLVGMGGRPQHF TGTGCCAGCAGTTTAGTGGGTATGGGGGGGCGGCCCCAGCATTTT
- TRBD2 16 TRBJ2-3 TRBV5-1 CASSYLAGLGTDTQYF TGCGCCAGCAGTTACTTAGCGGGACTGGGGACAGATACGCAGTATTTT
- - 15 TRBJ1-2 TRBV6-5 CASSYSFVGSYGYTF TGTGCCAGCAGTTACTCCTTCGTGGGCTCCTATGGCTACACCTTC
- TRBD1 12 TRBJ2-7 TRBV30 CAWSVGTGGEYF TGTGCCTGGAGTGTTGGGACAGGTGGGGAGTACTTC
- - 15 TRBJ1-3 TRBV9 CASSVERHPGNTIYF TGTGCCAGCAGCGTAGAACGACATCCTGGAAACACCATATATTTT
few TRBD1 14 TRBJ2-7 TRBV6-5 CASSLRDRVGEQYF TGTGCCAGCAGCCTTAGGGACAGGGTCGGCGAGCAGTACTTC
- - 13 TRBJ2-5 TRBV19 CASSISLAETQYF TGTGCCAGTAGTATAAGCCTAGCCGAGACCCAGTACTTC
- - 15 TRBJ1-4 TRBV4-2 CASSQKGATNEKLFF TGTGCCAGCAGCCAAAAGGGAGCAACTAATGAAAAACTGTTTTTT
- TRBD1 14 TRBJ2-7 TRBV27 CASSSPGTAYEQYF TGTGCCAGCAGTTCCCCCGGGACAGCATACGAGCAGTACTTC
few TRBD2 11 TRBJ2-1 TRBV27 CATFGGREQFF TGTGCCACCTTCGGGGGGAGGGAGCAGTTCTTC
once - 11 TRBJ2-2 TRBV7-9 CASSPTGELFF TGTGCCAGCTCCCCGACCGGGGAGCTGTTTTTT
- TRBD2 18 TRBJ2-5 TRBV5-1 CASSLSLAGGPLRETQYF TGCGCCAGCAGCTTGAGTCTAGCGGGAGGGCCTTTGAGAGAGACCCAGTACTTC
- TRBD1 15 TRBJ1-5 TRBV9 CASRFRGEGNQPQHF TGTGCCAGCAGGTTCAGGGGGGAGGGCAATCAGCCCCAGCATTTT
- TRBD1 14 TRBJ1-5 TRBV5-8 CASSLYRGQQPQHF TGTGCCAGCAGCTTGTACAGGGGGCAACAGCCCCAGCATTTT
- - 11 TRBJ2-1 TRBV21-1 CARVGRREQFF TGTGCCAGGGTCGGCAGGCGTGAGCAGTTCTTC
- - 15 TRBJ2-7 TRBV9 CASSVGRPGAYEQYF TGTGCCAGCAGCGTAGGACGACCGGGAGCCTACGAGCAGTACTTC
- - 14 TRBJ1-3 TRBV27 CASRKGGIGNTIYF TGTGCCAGCAGGAAGGGAGGGATTGGAAACACCATATATTTT
- TRBD1 18 TRBJ1-2 TRBV28 CASNVRQGEFSINYGYTF TGTGCCAGCAACGTTAGACAGGGAGAGTTCTCTATTAACTATGGCTACACCTTC
- - 16 TRBJ1-1 TRBV1 CTSSQEGGGEDTEAFF TGCACCAGCAGCCAAGAGGGGGGAGGTGAGGACACTGAAGCTTTCTTT
- TRBD1 16 TRBJ2-2 TRBV5-6 CASSKDRGLDTGELFF TGTGCCAGCAGCAAAGACAGGGGGCTTGACACCGGGGAGCTGTTTTTT
- TRBD2 15 TRBJ2-1 TRBV4-1 CASSQGAGGNNEQFF TGCGCCAGCAGCCAAGGGGCGGGAGGCAACAATGAGCAGTTCTTC
- - 17 TRBJ1-3 TRBV5-1 CASSWGGISGLGNTIYF TGCGCCAGCAGCTGGGGAGGGATTTCAGGACTTGGAAACACCATATATTTT
- TRBD2 15 TRBJ2-3 TRBV29-1 CSVGLAGVRTDTQYF TGCAGCGTTGGGTTGGCGGGAGTTAGGACAGATACGCAGTATTTT
- - 15 TRBJ2-2 TRBV5-4 CASSFMMDSTGELFF TGTGCCAGCAGCTTTATGATGGACTCCACCGGGGAGCTGTTTTTT
few - 15 TRBJ2-7 TRBV25-1 CASSDKQSTSYEQYF TGTGCCAGCAGTGATAAACAGAGTACGTCCTACGAGCAGTACTTC
- TRBD2 16 TRBJ2-7 TRBV4-1 CASSHVLAGSSYEQYF TGCGCCAGCAGCCATGTCCTAGCGGGGAGCTCCTACGAGCAGTACTTC
- TRBD1 17 TRBJ1-5 TRBV28 CASTSSGTGASNQPQHF TGTGCCAGCACCTCCTCCGGGACAGGGGCCTCCAATCAGCCCCAGCATTTT